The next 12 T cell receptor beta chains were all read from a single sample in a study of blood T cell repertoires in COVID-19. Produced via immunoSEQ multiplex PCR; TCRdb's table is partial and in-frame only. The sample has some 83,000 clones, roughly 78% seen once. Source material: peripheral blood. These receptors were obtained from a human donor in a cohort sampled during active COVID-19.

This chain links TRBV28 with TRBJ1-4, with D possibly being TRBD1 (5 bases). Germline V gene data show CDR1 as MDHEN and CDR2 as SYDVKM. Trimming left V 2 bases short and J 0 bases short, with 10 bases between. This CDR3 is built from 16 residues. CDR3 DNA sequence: TGTGCCAGCAGTTTAACCAGGGTCCCAACTAATGAAAAACTGTTTTTT. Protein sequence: CASSLTRVPTNEKLFF. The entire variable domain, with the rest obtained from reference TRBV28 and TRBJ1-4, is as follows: DVKVTQSSRYLVKRTGEKVFLECVQDMDHENMFWYRQDPGLGLRLIYFSYDVKMKEKGDIPEGYSVSREKKERFSLILESASTNQTSMYLCASSLTRVPTNEKLFFGSGTQLSVL.

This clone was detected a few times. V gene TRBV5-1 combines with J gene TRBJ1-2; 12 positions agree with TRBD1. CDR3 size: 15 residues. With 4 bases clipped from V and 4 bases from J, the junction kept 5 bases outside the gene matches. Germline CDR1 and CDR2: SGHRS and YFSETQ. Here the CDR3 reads CASSPGTGGLYGYTF. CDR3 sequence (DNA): TGCGCCAGCAGCCCCGGGACAGGGGGCCTCTATGGCTACACCTTC. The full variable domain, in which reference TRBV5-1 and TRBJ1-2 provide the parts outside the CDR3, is KAGVTQTPRYLIKTRGQQVTLSCSPISGHRSVSWYQQTPGQGLQFLFEYFSETQRNKGNFPGRFSGRQFSNSRSEMNVSTLELGDSALYLCASSPGTGGLYGYTFGSGTRLTVV.

CDR3 coding DNA: TGTGCCAGCAGTCTCCAGGGCTATGGGTATGGCTACACCTTC. This sequence encodes CASSLQGYGYGYTF. V usage is TRBV2 and J usage is TRBJ1-2; TRBD1 is a possible D gene (5 bases). Germline values: CDR1 SNHLY, CDR2 FYNNEI. The CDR3 spans 14 residues. The V and J ends lost 5 bases and 5 bases respectively, with 15 bases between them.

CDR3 nucleotide sequence: TGTGCCAGCAGTGAGTTCCGACAGAATAATTCACCCCTCCACTTT. Protein: CASSEFRQNNSPLHF. V gene TRBV6-1 combines with J gene TRBJ1-6; a possible D gene is TRBD1 (5 bases). Germline assignment: CDR1 MNHNS and CDR2 SASEGT. V lost 3 bases to trimming and J lost 5 bases, with 11 bases between them. The CDR3 consists of 15 residues.

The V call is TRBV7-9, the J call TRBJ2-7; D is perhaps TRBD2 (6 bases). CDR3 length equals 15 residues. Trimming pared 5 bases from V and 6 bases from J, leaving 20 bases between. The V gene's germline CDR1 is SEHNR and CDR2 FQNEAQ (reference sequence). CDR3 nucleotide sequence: TGTGCCAGCAGCCTCCTTCAGGCGGCGGGGCGCGAGCAGTACTTC. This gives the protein CASSLLQAAGREQYF.

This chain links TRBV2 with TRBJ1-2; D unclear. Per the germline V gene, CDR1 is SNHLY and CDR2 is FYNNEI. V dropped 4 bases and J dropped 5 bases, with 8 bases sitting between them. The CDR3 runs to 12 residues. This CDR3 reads CASSAGGYGYTF. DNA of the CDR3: TGTGCCAGCAGTGCCGGCGGGTATGGCTACACCTTC.

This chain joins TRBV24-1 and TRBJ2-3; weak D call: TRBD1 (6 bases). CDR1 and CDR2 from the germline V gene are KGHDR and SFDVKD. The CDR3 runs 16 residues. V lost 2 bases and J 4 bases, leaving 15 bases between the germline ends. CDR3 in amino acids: CATSDYPGVSADTQYF. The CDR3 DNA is TGTGCCACCAGTGATTATCCAGGGGTTTCAGCAGATACGCAGTATTTT.

CDR3 DNA sequence: TGCGCCAGCAGCGGCATTTCTTGGGACAAAGCTAACTATGGCTACACCTTC. Its translation: CASSGISWDKANYGYTF. The chain couples TRBV5-1 to TRBJ1-2; the D gene is possibly TRBD1 (6 bases). The V gene's germline CDR1 is SGHRS and CDR2 YFSETQ. V lost 4 bases and J lost 0, with 19 bases in between. The CDR3 has 17 amino acids.

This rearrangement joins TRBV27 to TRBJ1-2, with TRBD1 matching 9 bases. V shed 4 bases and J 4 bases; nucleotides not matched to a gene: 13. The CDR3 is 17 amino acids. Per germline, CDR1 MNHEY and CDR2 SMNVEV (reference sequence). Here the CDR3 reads CASSSHGTGRLGYGYTF. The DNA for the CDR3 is TGTGCCAGCAGTTCCCACGGGACAGGGAGGCTGGGCTATGGCTACACCTTC.

This chain's CDR3 is CASSVNRGNSPLHF. CDR3 DNA: TGTGCCAGCAGCGTAAACAGGGGTAATTCACCCCTCCACTTT. This chain connects TRBV9 to TRBJ1-6; 7 nucleotides align to TRBD1. The CDR3 extends over 14 amino acids. Germline V gene lookup returns CDR1 SGDLS and CDR2 YYNGEE. V dropped 1 base and J dropped 6; count of bases not matched to a gene: 1.

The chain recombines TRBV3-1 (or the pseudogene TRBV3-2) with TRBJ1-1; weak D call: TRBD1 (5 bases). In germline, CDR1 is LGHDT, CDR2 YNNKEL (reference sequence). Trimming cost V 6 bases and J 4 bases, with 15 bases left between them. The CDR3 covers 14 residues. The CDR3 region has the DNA TGTGCCAGCAGACGATGGGGGGTGAGCACTGAAGCTTTCTTT. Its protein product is CASRRWGVSTEAFF.

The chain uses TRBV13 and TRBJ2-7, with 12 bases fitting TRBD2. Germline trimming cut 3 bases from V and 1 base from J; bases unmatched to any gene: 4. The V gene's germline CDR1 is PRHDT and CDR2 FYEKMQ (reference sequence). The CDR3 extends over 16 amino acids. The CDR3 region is CASSFTSGGPSYEQYF. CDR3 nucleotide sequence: TGTGCCAGCAGCTTCACTAGCGGGGGGCCATCCTACGAGCAGTACTTC.